This TCR beta chain was recovered during a study of graft-versus-host responses after intestinal transplantation. Overall study: Recipients got multivisceral, liver-intestinal, or isolated intestinal transplants.

Assay used: immunoSEQ multiplex PCR; TCRdb lists only in-frame clones, some missing. Here the sample spans tens of thousands of clones, roughly 89% being singletons. Regarding the study as a whole: Circulating GvH clones peaking coincided with falling HvG clones soon after transplant. High graft-versus-host to host-versus-graft clonal ratios were found in allografts of patients who had graft-donor T cell macrochimerism.

The CDR3 runs 13 residues. The ends were cut back, 9 bases at V and 4 bases at J, with 13 bases in the middle. Germline values: CDR1 MNHEY, CDR2 SMNVEV (reference sequence). Marrow sampled after transplant originated from the posterior iliac crest or another site. A note on this clone: Its specificity is unknown.

The TCR was taken from a human patient who received an intestinal transplant, so some T cells may come from the graft donor. The sample consisted of bone marrow, taken approximately 740 days after intestinal transplantation. This chain links TRBV27 with TRBJ2-1; a weak D match, TRBD1 (5 bases). This CDR3 reads CASGQGSYNEQFF. CDR3 coding DNA: TGTGCCAGTGGTCAGGGTTCGTACAATGAGCAGTTCTTC.